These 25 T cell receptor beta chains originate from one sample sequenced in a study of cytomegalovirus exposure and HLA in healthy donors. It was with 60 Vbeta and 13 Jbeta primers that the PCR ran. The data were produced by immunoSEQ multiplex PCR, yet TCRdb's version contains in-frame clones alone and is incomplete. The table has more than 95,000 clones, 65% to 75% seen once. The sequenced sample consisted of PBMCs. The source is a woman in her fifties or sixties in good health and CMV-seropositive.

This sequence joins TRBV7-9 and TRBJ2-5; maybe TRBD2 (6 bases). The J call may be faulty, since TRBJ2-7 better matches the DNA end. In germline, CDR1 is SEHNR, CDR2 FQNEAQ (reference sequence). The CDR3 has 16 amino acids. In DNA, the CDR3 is TGTGCCAGCAGCCAGGATAACGGGGGTCTGAGCTACGAGCAGTACTTC. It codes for CASSQDNGGLSYEQYF.

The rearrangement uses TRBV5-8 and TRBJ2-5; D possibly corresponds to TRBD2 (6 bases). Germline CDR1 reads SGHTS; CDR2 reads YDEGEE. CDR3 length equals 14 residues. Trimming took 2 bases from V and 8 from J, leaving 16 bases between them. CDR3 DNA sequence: TGTGCCAGCAGCTTAGACCCCTGGGGGGAAACCCAGTACTTC. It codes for CASSLDPWGETQYF.

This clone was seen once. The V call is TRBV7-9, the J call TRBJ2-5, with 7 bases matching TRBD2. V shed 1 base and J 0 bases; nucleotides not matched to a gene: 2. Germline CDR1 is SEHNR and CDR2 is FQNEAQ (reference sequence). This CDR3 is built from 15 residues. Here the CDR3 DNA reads TGTGCCAGCAGCTTAGAGGGGACTAACCAAGAGACCCAGTACTTC. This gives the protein CASSLEGTNQETQYF.

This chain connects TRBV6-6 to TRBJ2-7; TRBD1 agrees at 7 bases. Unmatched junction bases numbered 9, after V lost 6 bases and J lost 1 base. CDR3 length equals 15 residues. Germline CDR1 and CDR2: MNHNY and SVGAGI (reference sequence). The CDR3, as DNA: TGTGCCAGCAGGGATACAGGGGCCCCTTCCTACGAGCAGTACTTC. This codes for CASRDTGAPSYEQYF.

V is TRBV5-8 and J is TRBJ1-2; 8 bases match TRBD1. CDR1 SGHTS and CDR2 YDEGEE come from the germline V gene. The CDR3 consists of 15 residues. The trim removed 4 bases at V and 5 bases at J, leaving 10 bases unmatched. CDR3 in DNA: TGTGCCAGCAGCACGGGGACAGGAAAGATTTATGGCTACACCTTC. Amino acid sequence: CASSTGTGKIYGYTF.

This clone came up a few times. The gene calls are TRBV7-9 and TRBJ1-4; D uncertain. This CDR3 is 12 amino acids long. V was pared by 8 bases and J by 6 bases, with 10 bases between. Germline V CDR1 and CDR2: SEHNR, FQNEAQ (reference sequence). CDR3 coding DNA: TGTGCCAGCGCGAAGACTTATGAAAAACTGTTTTTT. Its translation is CASAKTYEKLFF.

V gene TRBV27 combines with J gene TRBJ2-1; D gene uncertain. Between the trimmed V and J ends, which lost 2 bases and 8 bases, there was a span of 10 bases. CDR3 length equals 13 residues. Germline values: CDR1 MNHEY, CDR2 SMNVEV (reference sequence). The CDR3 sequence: CASSLAAAHEQFF. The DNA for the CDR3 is TGTGCCAGCAGTTTAGCGGCGGCGCATGAGCAGTTCTTC.

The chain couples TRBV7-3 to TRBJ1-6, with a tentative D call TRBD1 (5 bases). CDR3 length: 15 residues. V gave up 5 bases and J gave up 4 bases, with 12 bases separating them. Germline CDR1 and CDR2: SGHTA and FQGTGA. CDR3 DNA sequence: TGTGCCAGCAGCCTCGGGGGGACGTATAATTCACCCCTCCACTTT. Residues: CASSLGGTYNSPLHF.

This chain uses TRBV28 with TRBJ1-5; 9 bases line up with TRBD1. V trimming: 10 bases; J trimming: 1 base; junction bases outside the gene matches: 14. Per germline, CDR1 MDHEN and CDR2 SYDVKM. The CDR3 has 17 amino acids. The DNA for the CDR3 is TGTGCCACCATTACTCCCCACGGGACAGGGAGCAATCAGCCCCAGCATTTT. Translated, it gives CATITPHGTGSNQPQHF. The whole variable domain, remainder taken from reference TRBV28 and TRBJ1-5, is DVKVTQSSRYLVKRTGEKVFLECVQDMDHENMFWYRQDPGLGLRLIYFSYDVKMKEKGDIPEGYSVSREKKERFSLILESASTNQTSMYLCATITPHGTGSNQPQHFGDGTRLSIL.

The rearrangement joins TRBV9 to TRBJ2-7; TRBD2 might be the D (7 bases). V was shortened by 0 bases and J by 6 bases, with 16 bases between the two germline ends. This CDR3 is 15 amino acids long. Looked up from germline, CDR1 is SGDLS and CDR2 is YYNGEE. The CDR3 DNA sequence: TGTGCCAGCAGCGTAGCTACGGGGGGCTACGGCGAGCAGTACTTC. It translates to CASSVATGGYGEQYF. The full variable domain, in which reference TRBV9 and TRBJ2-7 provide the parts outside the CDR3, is DSGVTQTPKHLITATGQRVTLRCSPRSGDLSVYWYQQSLDQGLQFLIQYYNGEERAKGNILERFSAQQFPDLHSELNLSSLELGDSALYFCASSVATGGYGEQYFGPGTRLTVT.

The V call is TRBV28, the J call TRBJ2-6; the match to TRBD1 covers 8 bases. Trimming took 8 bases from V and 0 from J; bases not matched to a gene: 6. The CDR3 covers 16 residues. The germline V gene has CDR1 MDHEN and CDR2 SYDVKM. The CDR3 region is CASHGTGVSGANVLTF. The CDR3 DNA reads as TGTGCCAGCCACGGGACAGGAGTCTCTGGGGCCAACGTCCTGACTTTC. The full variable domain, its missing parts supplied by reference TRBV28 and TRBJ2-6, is DVKVTQSSRYLVKRTGEKVFLECVQDMDHENMFWYRQDPGLGLRLIYFSYDVKMKEKGDIPEGYSVSREKKERFSLILESASTNQTSMYLCASHGTGVSGANVLTFGAGSRLTVL.

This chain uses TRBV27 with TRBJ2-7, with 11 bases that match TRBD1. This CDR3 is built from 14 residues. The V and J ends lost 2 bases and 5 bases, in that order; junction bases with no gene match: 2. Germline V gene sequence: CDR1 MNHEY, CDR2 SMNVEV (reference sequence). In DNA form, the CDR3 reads TGTGCCAGCAGTTTAAAGGGACAGGGGGACGAGCAGTACTTC. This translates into CASSLKGQGDEQYF.

The CDR3 spells CASMRDTQYF. DNA of the CDR3: TGTGCCAGCATGCGGGATACGCAGTATTTT. The chain employs TRBV6-6 and TRBJ2-3; D remains unclear. This CDR3 contains 10 residues. CDR1 and CDR2 from the germline V gene are MNHNY and SVGAGI (reference sequence). Trimming removed 7 bases at V and 6 bases at J, with 5 bases between.

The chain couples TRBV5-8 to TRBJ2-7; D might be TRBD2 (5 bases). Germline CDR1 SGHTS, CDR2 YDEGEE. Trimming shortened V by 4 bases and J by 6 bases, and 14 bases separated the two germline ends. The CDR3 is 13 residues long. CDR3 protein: CASSPRRAGEQYF. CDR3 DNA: TGTGCCAGCAGCCCTCGGCGGGCCGGCGAGCAGTACTTC.

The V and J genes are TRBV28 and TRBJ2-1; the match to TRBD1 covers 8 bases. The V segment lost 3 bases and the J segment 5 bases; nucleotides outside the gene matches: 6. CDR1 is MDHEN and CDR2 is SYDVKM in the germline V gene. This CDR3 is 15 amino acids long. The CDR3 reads CASSFLDRGHNEQFF. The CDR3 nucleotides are TGTGCCAGCAGTTTTCTCGACAGGGGCCACAATGAGCAGTTCTTC.

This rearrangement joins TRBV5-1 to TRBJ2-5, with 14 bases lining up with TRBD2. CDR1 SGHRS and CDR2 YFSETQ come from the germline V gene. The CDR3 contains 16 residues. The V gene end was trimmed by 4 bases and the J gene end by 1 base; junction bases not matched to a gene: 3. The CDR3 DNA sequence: TGCGCCAGCAGCCTAGGACTAGCGGGGGGCCAAGAGACCCAGTACTTC. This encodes CASSLGLAGGQETQYF.

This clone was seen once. The CDR3 nucleotides are TGTGCCTGGAGTTCCGGGACTAGCGGCCTCTACGAGCAGTACTTC. This sequence encodes CAWSSGTSGLYEQYF. The chain employs TRBV30 and TRBJ2-7; 11 bases fit TRBD2. The V gene's germline CDR1 is GTSNPN and CDR2 SVGIG (reference sequence). With V trimmed by 2 bases and J by 3 bases, 6 bases remained unmatched. The CDR3 is made up of 15 amino acids.

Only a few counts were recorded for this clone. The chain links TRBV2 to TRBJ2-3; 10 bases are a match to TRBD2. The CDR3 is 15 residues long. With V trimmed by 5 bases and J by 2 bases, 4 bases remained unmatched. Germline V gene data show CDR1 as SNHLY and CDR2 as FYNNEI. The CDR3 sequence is CASSQSGGDTDTQYF. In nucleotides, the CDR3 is TGTGCCAGCAGTCAGAGCGGGGGGGACACAGATACGCAGTATTTT.

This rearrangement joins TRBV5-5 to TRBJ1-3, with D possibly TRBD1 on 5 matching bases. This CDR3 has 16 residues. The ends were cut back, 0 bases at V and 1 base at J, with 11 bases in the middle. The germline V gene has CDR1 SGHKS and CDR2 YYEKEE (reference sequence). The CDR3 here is CASSLVLAGSGNTIYF. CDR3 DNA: TGTGCCAGCAGCTTGGTTTTGGCAGGGTCTGGAAACACCATATATTTT.

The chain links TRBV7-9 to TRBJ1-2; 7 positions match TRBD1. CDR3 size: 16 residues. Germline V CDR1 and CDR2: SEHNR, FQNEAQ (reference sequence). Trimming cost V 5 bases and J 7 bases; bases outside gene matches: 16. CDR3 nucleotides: TGTGCCAGCAGCCCGTCGACAGGGAAGGGTTTGCTTGGCTACACCTTC. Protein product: CASSPSTGKGLLGYTF.

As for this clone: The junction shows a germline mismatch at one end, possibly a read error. CDR3 bases: TGTTCCAGCAGCTTCGACTACCGGACCCAGTACTTC. Translation gives CSSSFDYRTQYF. The chain couples TRBV7-9 to TRBJ2-5; tentative D call: TRBD2 (5 bases). This CDR3 has 12 amino acids. CDR1 SEHNR and CDR2 FQNEAQ come from the germline V gene (reference sequence).

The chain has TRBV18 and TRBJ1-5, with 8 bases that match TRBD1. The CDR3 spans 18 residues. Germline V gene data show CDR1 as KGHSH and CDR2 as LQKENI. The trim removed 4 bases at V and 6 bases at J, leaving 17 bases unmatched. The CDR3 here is CASSLYDRGIPEGQPQHF. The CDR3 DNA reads TGTGCCAGCTCACTATACGACAGGGGCATACCGGAGGGTCAGCCCCAGCATTTT. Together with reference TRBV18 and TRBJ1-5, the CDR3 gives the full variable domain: NAGVMQNPRHLVRRRGQEARLRCSPMKGHSHVYWYRQLPEEGLKFMVYLQKENIIDESGMPKERFSAEFPKEGPSILRIQQVVRGDSAAYFCASSLYDRGIPEGQPQHFGDGTRLSIL.

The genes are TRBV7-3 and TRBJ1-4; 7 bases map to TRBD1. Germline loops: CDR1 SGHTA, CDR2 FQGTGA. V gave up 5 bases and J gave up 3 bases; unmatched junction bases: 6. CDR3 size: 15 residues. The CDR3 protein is CASSATGTPNEKLFF. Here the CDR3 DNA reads TGTGCCAGCAGCGCGACAGGGACCCCTAATGAAAAACTGTTTTTT.

The CDR3 bases are TGTGCCAGCAGCGCACAGGGGGGCTTGAACACTGAAGCTTTCTTT. Translating it yields CASSAQGGLNTEAFF. This chain uses TRBV7-9 with TRBJ1-1, with TRBD1 identical over 8 bases. Trimming took 5 bases from V and 0 from J; bases not matched to a gene: 5. CDR3 size: 15 residues. CDR1 is SEHNR and CDR2 is FQNEAQ in the germline V gene (reference sequence).

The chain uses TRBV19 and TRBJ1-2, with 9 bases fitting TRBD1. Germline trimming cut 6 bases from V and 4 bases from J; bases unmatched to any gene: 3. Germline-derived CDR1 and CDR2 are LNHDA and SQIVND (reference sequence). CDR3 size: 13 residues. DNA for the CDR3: TGTGCCAGTAGATGGACAGGGGCCTATGGCTACACCTTC. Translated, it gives CASRWTGAYGYTF.